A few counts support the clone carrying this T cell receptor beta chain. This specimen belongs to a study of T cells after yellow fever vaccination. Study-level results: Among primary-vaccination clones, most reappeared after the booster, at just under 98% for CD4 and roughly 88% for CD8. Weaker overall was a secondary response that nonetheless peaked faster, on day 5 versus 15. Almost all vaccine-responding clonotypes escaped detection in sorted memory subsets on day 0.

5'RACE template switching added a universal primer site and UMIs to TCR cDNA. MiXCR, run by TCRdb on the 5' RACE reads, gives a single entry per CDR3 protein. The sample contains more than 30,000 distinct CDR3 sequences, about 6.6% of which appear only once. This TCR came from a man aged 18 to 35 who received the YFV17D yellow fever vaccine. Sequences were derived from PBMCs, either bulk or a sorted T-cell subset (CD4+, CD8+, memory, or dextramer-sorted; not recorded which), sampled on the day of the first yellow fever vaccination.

This CDR3 is CASSWLGNNSPLHF. In DNA form, the CDR3 reads TGTGCCAGCAGCTGGCTCGGAAATAATTCACCCCTCCACTTT. V usage is TRBV7-9 and J usage is TRBJ1-6; D is undetermined. The CDR3 contains 14 residues. Germline V gene sequence: CDR1 SEHNR, CDR2 FQNEAQ (reference sequence). V lost 4 bases and J 5 bases, leaving 9 bases between the germline ends.